The 20 T cell receptor beta chains below all came from one sample that was sequenced in a study of cytomegalovirus exposure and HLA in healthy donors. The PCR had 60 Vbeta and 13 Jbeta primers. Profiled with immunoSEQ multiplex PCR; TCRdb holds only in-frame clones, not every one. The sample has approximately 250,000 clones, around four fifths seen once. The material sequenced was PBMCs. These receptors all come from a boy younger than 18 in good health and CMV-seronegative.

The chain recombines TRBV11-3 with TRBJ1-6, with 8 bases that match TRBD1. The V segment lost 4 bases and the J segment 5 bases; nucleotides outside the gene matches: 4. There are 15 residues in the CDR3. In germline, CDR1 is SGHNT, CDR2 YENEEA. In DNA, the CDR3 is TGTGCCAGCAGCTCCCGGACAGGGAATAATTCACCCCTCCACTTT. It codes for CASSSRTGNNSPLHF. Looking up the rest from reference TRBV11-3 and TRBJ1-6 gives the full variable domain: EAGVVQSPRYKIIEKKQPVAFWCNPISGHNTLYWYLQNLGQGPELLIRYENEEAVDDSQLPKDRFSAERLKGVDSTLKIQPAELGDSAVYLCASSSRTGNNSPLHFGNGTRLTVT.

The chain couples TRBV30 to TRBJ2-1; no clear D. The CDR3 extends over 13 amino acids. Germline CDR1 reads GTSNPN; CDR2 reads SVGIG (reference sequence). V lost 4 bases, J lost 0 bases, and 7 bases lay in between. CDR3 bases: TGTGCCTGGAAGTCGAGCTCCTACAATGAGCAGTTCTTC. Its translation is CAWKSSSYNEQFF.

The J gene is TRBJ2-7, the V gene TRBV5-6; D may be TRBD1 (6 bases). CDR3 length: 13 amino acids. V dropped 4 bases and J dropped 2 bases, with 10 bases sitting between them. Germline V lookup: CDR1 SGHDT, CDR2 YYEEEE. The CDR3 bases are TGTGCCAGCAGCCCCGGACAGACCTACGAGCAGTACTTC. It codes for CASSPGQTYEQYF.

The J gene is TRBJ2-5, the V gene TRBV10-1; D might be TRBD1 (5 bases). The V end was cut by 2 bases, the J end by 3 bases, with 7 bases between. The germline V gene has CDR1 WNHNN and CDR2 SYGVQD (reference sequence). The CDR3 contains 13 residues. DNA for the CDR3: TGCGCCAGCAGTGAGCCAGGGAAAGAGACCCAGTACTTC. Its translation: CASSEPGKETQYF.

V usage is TRBV7-7 and J usage is TRBJ2-3; D uncertain. V was clipped by 5 bases and J by 2 bases, with 8 bases between them. The germline V gene has CDR1 SSHAT and CDR2 FNYEAQ (reference sequence). The CDR3 loop spans 13 amino acids. The CDR3 reads CASSPENTDTQYF. CDR3 DNA sequence: TGTGCCAGCAGCCCAGAAAACACAGATACGCAGTATTTT. Supplemented by reference TRBV7-7 and TRBJ2-3, the full variable domain reads GAGVSQSPRYKVTKRGQDVTLRCDPISSHATLYWYQQALGQGPEFLTYFNYEAQPDKSGLPSDRFSAERPEGSISTLTIQRTEQRDSAMYRCASSPENTDTQYFGPGTRLTVL.

V is TRBV5-1 and J is TRBJ1-4, with 8 bases matching TRBD1. The V segment lost 4 bases and the J segment 8 bases; nucleotides outside the gene matches: 10. This CDR3 has 15 residues. Looked up from germline, CDR1 is SGHRS and CDR2 is YFSETQ. CDR3 DNA sequence: TGCGCCAGCAGCGTTCTACAGGGGGGCGGGGAAAAACTGTTTTTT. It is translated as CASSVLQGGGEKLFF.

The V and J genes are TRBV19 and TRBJ1-4; a weak D match, TRBD1 (5 bases). The CDR3 sequence is 14 residues long. The germline CDR1 and CDR2 sequences are LNHDA and SQIVND (reference sequence). The V end was cut by 3 bases, the J end by 3 bases, with 8 bases between. The DNA for the CDR3 is TGTGCCAGTAGTATCGGCAGGGCTAATGAAAAACTGTTTTTT. This encodes CASSIGRANEKLFF.

This clone occurred once. The chain is built from TRBV2 and TRBJ2-6; TRBD1 matches 7 bases. The CDR3 loop spans 17 amino acids. V gave up 0 bases and J gave up 2 bases; unmatched junction bases: 4. Germline V gives CDR1 SNHLY, CDR2 FYNNEI. The CDR3 DNA reads TGTGCCAGCAGTGAAGCGACAGGGATAGCTGGGGCCAACGTCCTGACTTTC. Translation: CASSEATGIAGANVLTF.

The V call is TRBV2, the J call TRBJ1-1; D might be TRBD1 (5 bases). The CDR3 has 13 residues. CDR1 SNHLY and CDR2 FYNNEI come from the germline V gene. The V gene lost 6 bases and the J gene lost 4 bases, with 12 bases spanning the gap. The CDR3 DNA reads as TGTGCCAGCAGAGTCGACAGCCCCACTGAAGCTTTCTTT. Translated: CASRVDSPTEAFF.

This clone came up a few times. The chain uses TRBV5-6 and TRBJ2-1, with 7 bases that match TRBD2. The V gene's germline CDR1 is SGHDT and CDR2 YYEEEE. V was clipped by 4 bases and J by 7 bases; unmatched bases: 5. The CDR3 totals 13 residues. The CDR3, as DNA: TGTGCCAGCAGCCGCGGGACTACGAATGAGCAGTTCTTC. Protein sequence: CASSRGTTNEQFF.

The chain couples TRBV6-5 to TRBJ1-1; D ambiguous. Deletions cut 5 bases from V and 7 bases from J, with 14 bases between. The CDR3 spans 13 residues. Germline values: CDR1 MNHEY, CDR2 SVGAGI. The CDR3 coding sequence is TGTGCCAGCAGTCGGAACAACAGAGTTGAAGCTTTCTTT. Translating gives CASSRNNRVEAFF.

This chain joins TRBV9 and TRBJ2-7; 10 positions agree with TRBD2. The CDR3 is 19 residues long. Per the germline V gene, CDR1 is SGDLS and CDR2 is YYNGEE. J lost 0 bases, V lost 4 bases, and 16 bases had no gene match. The CDR3 region is CASSPRPYSPSGSSYEQYF. The DNA for the CDR3 is TGTGCCAGCAGCCCACGCCCCTATAGCCCTAGCGGGAGCTCCTACGAGCAGTACTTC.

This chain joins TRBV6-1 and TRBJ1-2; 10 nucleotides match TRBD1. The germline CDR1 and CDR2 sequences are MNHNS and SASEGT. J lost 6 bases, V lost 8 bases, and 3 bases had no gene match. CDR3 length equals 12 residues. CDR3 bases: TGTGCCAGCCAGACAGGGGGCCATGGCTACACCTTC. It encodes CASQTGGHGYTF.

The V call is TRBV11-3, the J call TRBJ1-2; 7 bases fit TRBD1. Germline CDR1 and CDR2: SGHNT and YENEEA. The CDR3 is 13 amino acids. Trimming removed 5 bases from V and 4 bases from J; junction bases left unmatched: 4. The CDR3 DNA reads as TGTGCCAGCAGCGTCCGACAGGGCTATGGCTACACCTTC. Translated, it gives CASSVRQGYGYTF.

V usage is TRBV5-1 and J usage is TRBJ2-7; TRBD2 matches 8 bases. V gave up 0 bases and J gave up 2 bases; unmatched junction bases: 4. The CDR3 consists of 15 residues. The V gene's germline CDR1 is SGHRS and CDR2 YFSETQ. CDR3 in DNA: TGCGCCAGCAGCTTGGGCGCGGGAGGTACCTACGAGCAGTACTTC. Protein product: CASSLGAGGTYEQYF.

This clone appeared once. This rearrangement joins TRBV10-3 to TRBJ2-3; TRBD2 might be the D (6 bases). The length of the CDR3 is 14 residues. In germline, CDR1 is ENHRY, CDR2 SYGVKD. The ends were cut back, 7 bases at V and 4 bases at J, with 15 bases in the middle. The DNA for the CDR3 is TGTGCCATCATGGAGGGGCTGGTTGCAGATACGCAGTATTTT. Its translation: CAIMEGLVADTQYF.

The J gene is TRBJ1-6, the V gene TRBV10-1, with a tentative D call TRBD1 (5 bases). The V end lost 6 bases, the J end lost 8 bases, and 11 bases lay between the germline ends. The CDR3 loop spans 13 amino acids. The germline V gene has CDR1 WNHNN and CDR2 SYGVQD (reference sequence). CDR3 protein: CASRQDLDSPLHF. In DNA form, the CDR3 reads TGCGCCAGCAGACAGGATCTAGATTCACCCCTCCACTTT.

The chain uses TRBV4-1 and TRBJ2-3; a weak D match, TRBD1 (5 bases). The CDR3 totals 12 residues. The V gene lost 5 bases and the J gene lost 3 bases, with 6 bases spanning the gap. Germline CDR1 MGHRA, CDR2 YSYEKL. CDR3 bases: TGCGCCAGCAGCGGGGCGACAGATACGCAGTATTTT. This codes for CASSGATDTQYF.

V is TRBV7-9 and J is TRBJ2-1, with D unclear. From germline, CDR1 is SEHNR and CDR2 FQNEAQ (reference sequence). The CDR3 loop spans 11 amino acids. Trimming took 1 base from V and 8 from J, leaving 3 bases between them. The CDR3 loop is CASSLVYEQFF. The CDR3 nucleotides read TGTGCCAGCAGCTTAGTCTATGAGCAGTTCTTC.

The chain links TRBV19 to TRBJ2-7; the D is unclear. This CDR3 region has 12 residues. CDR1 and CDR2 from the germline V gene are LNHDA and SQIVND (reference sequence). Trimming took 5 bases from V and 0 from J, leaving 5 bases between them. Written as DNA, the CDR3 is TGTGCCAGTAGTGCGAGCTCCTACGAGCAGTACTTC. Protein product: CASSASSYEQYF.